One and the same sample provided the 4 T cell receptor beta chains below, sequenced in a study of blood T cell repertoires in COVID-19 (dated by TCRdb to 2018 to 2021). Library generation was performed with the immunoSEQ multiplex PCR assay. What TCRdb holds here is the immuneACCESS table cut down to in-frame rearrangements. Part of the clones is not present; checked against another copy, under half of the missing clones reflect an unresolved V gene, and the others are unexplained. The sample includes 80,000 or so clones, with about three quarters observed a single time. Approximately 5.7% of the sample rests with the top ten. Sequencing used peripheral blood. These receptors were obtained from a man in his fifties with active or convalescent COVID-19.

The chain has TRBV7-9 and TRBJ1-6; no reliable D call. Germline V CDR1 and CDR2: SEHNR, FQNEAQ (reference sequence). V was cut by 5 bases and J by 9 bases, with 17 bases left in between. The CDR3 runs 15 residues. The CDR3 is CASSPVERGVSPLHF. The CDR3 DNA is TGTGCCAGCAGCCCGGTTGAACGGGGAGTTTCACCCCTCCACTTT.

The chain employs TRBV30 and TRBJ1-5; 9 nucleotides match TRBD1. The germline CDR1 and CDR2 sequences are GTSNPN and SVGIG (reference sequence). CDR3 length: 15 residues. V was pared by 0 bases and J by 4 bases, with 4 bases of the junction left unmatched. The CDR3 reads CAWSVRGQGNQPQHF. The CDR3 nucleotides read TGTGCCTGGAGTGTTCGCGGACAGGGGAATCAGCCCCAGCATTTT.

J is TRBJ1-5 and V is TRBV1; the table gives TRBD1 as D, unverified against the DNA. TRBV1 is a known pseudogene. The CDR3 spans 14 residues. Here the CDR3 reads CTSSHQGAWQPQHF. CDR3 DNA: TGCACCAGCAGCCACCAGGGGGCATGGCAGCCCCAGCATTTT.

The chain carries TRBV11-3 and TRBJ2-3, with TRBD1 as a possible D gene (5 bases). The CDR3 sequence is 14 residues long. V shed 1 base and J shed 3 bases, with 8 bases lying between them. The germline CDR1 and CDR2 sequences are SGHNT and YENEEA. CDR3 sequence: CASSLGQLTDTQYF. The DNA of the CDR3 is TGTGCCAGCAGCTTAGGACAGTTAACAGATACGCAGTATTTT.